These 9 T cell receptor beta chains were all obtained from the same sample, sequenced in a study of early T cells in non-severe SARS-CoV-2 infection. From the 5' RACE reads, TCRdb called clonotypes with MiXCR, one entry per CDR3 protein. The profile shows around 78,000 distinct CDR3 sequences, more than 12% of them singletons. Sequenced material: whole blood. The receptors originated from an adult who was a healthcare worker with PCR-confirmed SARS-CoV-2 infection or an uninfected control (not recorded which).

As DNA, the CDR3 is TGTGCCAGCAGCCAAGATCGGGGGAACTTGGTCGAGCAGTACTTC. Its protein product is CASSQDRGNLVEQYF. V usage is TRBV4-2 and J usage is TRBJ2-7; possible D gene TRBD2, 6 bases. V gave up 0 bases and J gave up 6 bases, with 15 bases separating them. Germline CDR1 reads LGHNA; CDR2 reads YNFKEQ. The CDR3 extends over 15 amino acids.

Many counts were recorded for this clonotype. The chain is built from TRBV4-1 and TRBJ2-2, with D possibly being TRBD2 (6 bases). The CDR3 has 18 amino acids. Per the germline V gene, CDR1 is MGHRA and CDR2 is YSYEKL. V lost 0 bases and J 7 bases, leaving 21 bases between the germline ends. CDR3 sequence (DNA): TGCGCCAGCAGCCAAGAACCCCCTGTTGGAGGGCCAAGCGGGGAGCTGTTTTTT. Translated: CASSQEPPVGGPSGELFF.

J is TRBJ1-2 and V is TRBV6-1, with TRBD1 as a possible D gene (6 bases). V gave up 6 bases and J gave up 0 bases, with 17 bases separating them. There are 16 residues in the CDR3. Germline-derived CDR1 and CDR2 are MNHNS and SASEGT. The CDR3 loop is CASSEGVGPTNYGYTF. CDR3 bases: TGTGCCAGCAGCGAGGGGGTAGGGCCGACTAACTATGGCTACACCTTC.

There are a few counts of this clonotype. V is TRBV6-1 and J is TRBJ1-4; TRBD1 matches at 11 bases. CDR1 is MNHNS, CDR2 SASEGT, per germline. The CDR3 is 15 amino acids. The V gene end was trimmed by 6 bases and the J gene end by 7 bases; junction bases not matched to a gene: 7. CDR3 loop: CASRRPGQGGEKLFF. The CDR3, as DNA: TGTGCCAGCAGGCGACCGGGACAGGGGGGTGAAAAACTGTTTTTT.

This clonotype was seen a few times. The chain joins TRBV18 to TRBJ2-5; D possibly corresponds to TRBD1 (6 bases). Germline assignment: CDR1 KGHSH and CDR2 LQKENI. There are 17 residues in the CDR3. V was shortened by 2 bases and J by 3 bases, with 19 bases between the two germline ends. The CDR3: CASSPKLGQGKEETQYF. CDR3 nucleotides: TGTGCCAGCTCACCAAAACTCGGCCAGGGGAAAGAAGAGACCCAGTACTTC.

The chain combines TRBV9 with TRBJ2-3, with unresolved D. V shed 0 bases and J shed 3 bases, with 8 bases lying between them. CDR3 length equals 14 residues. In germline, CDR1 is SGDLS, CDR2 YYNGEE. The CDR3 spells CASSVVEWTDTQYF. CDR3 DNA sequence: TGTGCCAGCAGCGTAGTGGAGTGGACAGATACGCAGTATTTT.

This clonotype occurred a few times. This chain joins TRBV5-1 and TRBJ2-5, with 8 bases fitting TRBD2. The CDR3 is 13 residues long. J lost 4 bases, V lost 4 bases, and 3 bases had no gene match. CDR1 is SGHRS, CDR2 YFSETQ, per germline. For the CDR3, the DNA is TGCGCCAGCAGCCCGGGGGGGTTAGAGACCCAGTACTTC. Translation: CASSPGGLETQYF.

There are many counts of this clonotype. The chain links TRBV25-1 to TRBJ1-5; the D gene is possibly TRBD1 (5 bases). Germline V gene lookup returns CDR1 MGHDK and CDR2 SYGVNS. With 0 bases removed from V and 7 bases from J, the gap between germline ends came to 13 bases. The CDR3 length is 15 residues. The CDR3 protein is CASSEYRRGAQPQHF. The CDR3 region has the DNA TGTGCCAGCAGTGAATATCGGAGGGGCGCGCAGCCCCAGCATTTT.

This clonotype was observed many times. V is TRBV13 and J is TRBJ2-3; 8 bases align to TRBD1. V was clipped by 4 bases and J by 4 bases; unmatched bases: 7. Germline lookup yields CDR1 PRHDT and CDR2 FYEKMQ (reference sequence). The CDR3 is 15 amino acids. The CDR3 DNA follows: TGTGCCAGCAGCTCACGGACAGGGTCTGCAGATACGCAGTATTTT. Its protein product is CASSSRTGSADTQYF.